These T cell receptor beta chains were read from a single sample in a study of cytotoxic CD8 clonotypes in ibrutinib-treated CLL. Using immunoSEQ multiplex PCR, the repertoire was profiled, and TCRdb retains in-frame clones only, with some absent. The repertoire holds roughly 300,000 clones, with 60% to 80% as singletons. Material: PBMCs, obtained at disease progression, from a patient treated with ibrutinib. The receptors shown here come from a human donor with chronic lymphocytic leukemia. Both conserved end residues are part of each CDR3. D genes are given only for firm matches. Expanded clones get a size class; other rows say once, few or many, or leave the size out.

j_gene,v_gene,d_gene,abundance,CDR3nt,CDR3aa
TRBJ2-3,TRBV9,TRBD2,NA,TGTGCCAGCAGCTCTCCCGGGACTAGTCAGGCAGATACGCAGTATTTT,CASSSPGTSQADTQYF
TRBJ1-4,TRBV6-5,NA,NA,TGTGCCAGCAGTTACTCGCCAGGGAACGGTGAAAAACTGTTTTTT,CASSYSPGNGEKLFF
TRBJ2-7,TRBV7-2,NA,NA,TGTGCCAGCAGCTTAGGCAGGGCCGTCTCCTACGAGCAGTACTTC,CASSLGRAVSYEQYF
TRBJ2-1,TRBV5-3,NA,NA,TGTGCCAGAAGCAGCCCCCGGGACACCCCACCTATCAATGAGCAGTTCTTC,CARSSPRDTPPINEQFF
TRBJ2-7,TRBV10-3,NA,NA,TGTGCCATCAGATCTACAGGGAGGCCTAGCGGAGCCTACGAGCAGTACTTC,CAIRSTGRPSGAYEQYF
TRBJ2-2,TRBV18,TRBD2,few,TGTGCCAGCTCACGCGGGGGGGACGGCACCGGGGAGCTGTTTTTT,CASSRGGDGTGELFF
TRBJ2-1,TRBV18,TRBD2,NA,TGTGCCAGCTCCCGGGGACTAGCGGGAGACAATGAGCAGTTCTTC,CASSRGLAGDNEQFF
TRBJ1-6,TRBV7-2,TRBD1,few,TGTGCCAGCAGCCCAAGGACAGGGTATACTTCACCCCTCCACTTT,CASSPRTGYTSPLHF
TRBJ2-7,TRBV7-9,NA,NA,TGTGCCAGCAGCCCCTTAGGACAGCCCTTCCCCTACGAGCAGTACTTC,CASSPLGQPFPYEQYF
TRBJ1-2,TRBV6-5,NA,NA,TGTGCCAGCAGCCTTCCCGGGGGGCATGGCTACACCTTC,CASSLPGGHGYTF
TRBJ1-5,TRBV15,TRBD1,few,TGTGCCACAGAAACATGGGACAGAAATAGCAATCAGCCCCAGCATTTT,CATETWDRNSNQPQHF
TRBJ2-3,TRBV6-1,TRBD2,NA,TGTGCCAGCAGAGCGGGGGATAGCACAGATACGCAGTATTTT,CASRAGDSTDTQYF
TRBJ1-3,TRBV2,NA,NA,TGTGCCAGCAGTGAACAGCGTCTTGGAAACACCATATATTTT,CASSEQRLGNTIYF
TRBJ2-5,TRBV7-2,NA,NA,TGTGCCAGCAGCTTAGCTGGGGGGCGCGAGACCCAGTACTTC,CASSLAGGRETQYF
TRBJ2-5,TRBV4-2,TRBD2,NA,TGTGCCAGCAGCCAGGACCTCGGACTAGCGGGGGGGCCTGCCCAAGAGACCCAGTACTTC,CASSQDLGLAGGPAQETQYF
TRBJ2-3,TRBV27,TRBD2,NA,TGTGCCACCCCCCGACTAGCGGGGCACATTAGCACAGATACGCAGTATTTT,CATPRLAGHISTDTQYF
TRBJ1-6,TRBV11-2,NA,NA,TGTGCCAGCAGCTTAGATGGTACGCTAGTCTCACCCCTCCACTTT,CASSLDGTLVSPLHF
TRBJ1-1,TRBV28,NA,NA,TGTGCCAGCAGTTTACTTGACAGGAATATTGAAGCTTTCTTT,CASSLLDRNIEAFF
TRBJ1-2,TRBV5-6,TRBD1,NA,TGTGCCAGCAGCTCGGGACAGAACTATGGCTACACCTTC,CASSSGQNYGYTF
TRBJ2-5,TRBV12-5,TRBD2,once,TGTGCTAGTGGTTTAGGGAGGGGCGGTCAAGAGACCCAGTACTTC,CASGLGRGGQETQYF
TRBJ2-3,TRBV27,TRBD1,NA,TGTGCCAGCAGATACCGAGGGGGCCGGATCACAGATACGCAGTATTTT,CASRYRGGRITDTQYF
TRBJ1-2,TRBV11-2,NA,few,TGTGCCAGCAGCCCCCAGGGTAACTATGGCTACACCTTC,CASSPQGNYGYTF
TRBJ2-1,TRBV7-9,TRBD2,once,TGTGCCAGCAGCTTAGCGGGAGGGGCTGGCGATGAGCAGTTCTTC,CASSLAGGAGDEQFF
TRBJ1-4,TRBV5-1,NA,NA,TGCGCCAGCAGCTTGGCCGGGGGAATCGAAAAACTGTTTTTT,CASSLAGGIEKLFF
TRBJ1-1,TRBV19,NA,NA,TGTGCCAGTAGTATAAGGGAGACCATGAACACTGAAGCTTTCTTT,CASSIRETMNTEAFF
TRBJ2-1,TRBV15,TRBD1,few,TGTGCCACCAGCCGAAGCGGGACAGGGGGCAATGAGCAGTTCTTC,CATSRSGTGGNEQFF
TRBJ2-7,TRBV27,NA,NA,TGTGCCAGCAGACTACAGGCCCCCTACGAGCAGTACTTC,CASRLQAPYEQYF
TRBJ1-1,TRBV15,NA,NA,TGTGCCACCAGCAGGTCGGGGGGCCCTAGGTCTGAAGCTTTCTTT,CATSRSGGPRSEAFF